A few counts support the clone carrying this T cell receptor beta chain. These data come from a study of sequential checkpoint blockade in melanoma. V lost 3 bases, J lost 0 bases, and 6 bases lay in between. Germline-derived CDR1 and CDR2 are PRHDT and FYEKMQ (reference sequence). The CDR3 extends over 14 amino acids. Method: immunoSEQ multiplex PCR; TCRdb's copy keeps in-frame clones and lacks some. The sample has fewer than 40,000 clones; about 88% are singletons. The treatment here: randomized to nivolumab then ipilimumab (arm A) or the reverse (arm B). The material was CD8+ T cells sorted from blood (inferred from file names), obtained from a patient given nivolumab and ipilimumab in sequence. The chain recombines TRBV13 with TRBJ1-3, with D hard to call. This TCR came from a human donor with melanoma. The CDR3 protein is CASSFGGSGNTIYF. The CDR3 DNA is TGTGCCAGCAGCTTTGGCGGCTCTGGAAACACCATATATTTT.